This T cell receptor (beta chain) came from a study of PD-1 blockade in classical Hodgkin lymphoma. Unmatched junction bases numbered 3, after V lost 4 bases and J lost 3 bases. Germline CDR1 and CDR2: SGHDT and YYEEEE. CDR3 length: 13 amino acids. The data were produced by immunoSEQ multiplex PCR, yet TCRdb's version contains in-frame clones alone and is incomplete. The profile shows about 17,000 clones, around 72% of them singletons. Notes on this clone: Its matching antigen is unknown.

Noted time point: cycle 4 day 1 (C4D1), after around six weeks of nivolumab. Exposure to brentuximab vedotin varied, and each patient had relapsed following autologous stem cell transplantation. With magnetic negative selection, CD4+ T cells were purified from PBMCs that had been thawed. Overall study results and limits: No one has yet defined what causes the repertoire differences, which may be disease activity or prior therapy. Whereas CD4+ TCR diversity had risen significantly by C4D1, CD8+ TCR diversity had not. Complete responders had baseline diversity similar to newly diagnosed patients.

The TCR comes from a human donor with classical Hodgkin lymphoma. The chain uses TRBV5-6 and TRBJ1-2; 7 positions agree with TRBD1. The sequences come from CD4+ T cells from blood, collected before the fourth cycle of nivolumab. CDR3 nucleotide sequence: TGTGCCAGCAGCGTGGGACAGTACTATGGCTACACCTTC. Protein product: CASSVGQYYGYTF. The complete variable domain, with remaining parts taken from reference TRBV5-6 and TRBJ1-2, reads DAGVTQSPTHLIKTRGQQVTLRCSPKSGHDTVSWYQQALGQGPQFIFQYYEEEERQRGNFPDRFSGHQFPNYSSELNVNALLLGDSALYLCASSVGQYYGYTFGSGTRLTVV.